The next 23 T cell receptor beta chains were all read from a single sample in a study of T cells in Graves' hyperthyroidism and ophthalmopathy. Researchers amplified the TCR beta CDR3 regions from RNA transcripts. First-round RT-PCR targeting the TCR CDR3 was performed with the HTBI primer set. A single record per CDR3 protein comes from TCRdb applying MiXCR to the multiplex PCR reads. Of tens of thousands of distinct CDR3 sequences listed, roughly 45% were seen once; the top ten hold 10%. The sequenced sample was blood. These receptor sequences come from a woman under 40 with Graves' hyperthyroidism.

The rearrangement uses TRBV20-1 and TRBJ2-7, with 9 bases matching TRBD1. V lost 6 bases, J lost 5 bases, and 17 bases stayed unmatched. CDR3 length: 16 amino acids. Looked up from germline, CDR1 is DFQATT and CDR2 is SNEGSKA (reference sequence). CDR3 loop: CSARHLHGQGSDEQYF. DNA of the CDR3: TGCAGTGCAAGACACCTCCACGGACAGGGGTCCGACGAGCAGTACTTC.

This clonotype was detected many times. The genes are TRBV20-1 and TRBJ2-3, with 7 positions matching TRBD2. V was pared by 3 bases and J by 0 bases, with 3 bases of the junction left unmatched. The CDR3 spans 14 residues. Germline values: CDR1 DFQATT, CDR2 SNEGSKA (reference sequence). The CDR3 region has the DNA TGCAGTGCTAGGTGGGGGGGGAGCACAGATACGCAGTATTTT. Translating gives CSARWGGSTDTQYF.

V gene TRBV2 combines with J gene TRBJ2-3; D remains ambiguous. Trimming removed 3 bases at V and 13 bases at J, with 11 bases between. The V gene's germline CDR1 is SNHLY and CDR2 FYNNEI. The CDR3 has 11 residues. CDR3 sequence reads: CASSEVAAEYF. In nucleotides, the CDR3 is TGTGCCAGCAGTGAGGTGGCCGCCGAGTATTTT.

This clonotype has ten or more counts. J is TRBJ2-7 and V is TRBV3-1; D possibly uses TRBD1 or TRBD2 (5 bases each). Germline assignment: CDR1 LGHDT and CDR2 YNNKEL (reference sequence). This CDR3 contains 12 residues. V lost 1 base and J lost 7, with 8 bases in between. CDR3 coding DNA: TGTGCCAGCAGCCAAGTCGAGGGGGAGCAGTACTTC. It is translated as CASSQVEGEQYF.

The rearrangement joins TRBV5-4 to TRBJ2-2, with no clear D. Trimming stripped 4 bases from V and 5 bases from J, with 15 bases between. The CDR3 consists of 15 residues. The germline CDR1 and CDR2 sequences are SGHNT and YYREEE (reference sequence). DNA of the CDR3: TGTGCCAGCAGCCTAACGCCCAGCGAGACCGGGGAGCTGTTTTTT. Amino acids: CASSLTPSETGELFF.

This clonotype is termed medium-sized. The V and J genes are TRBV19 and TRBJ2-2; D remains unclear. Germline V gives CDR1 LNHDA, CDR2 SQIVND (reference sequence). V was trimmed by 3 bases and J by 5 bases, leaving 10 bases between them. This CDR3 is 14 amino acids long. The CDR3 reads CASSMRSGTGELFF. CDR3 nucleotides: TGTGCCAGTAGTATGCGGTCCGGAACCGGGGAGCTGTTTTTT.

The chain couples TRBV20-1 to TRBJ2-5; TRBD1 or TRBD2 may be the D gene (5 bases each). The V end lost 6 bases, the J end lost 9 bases, and 20 bases lay between the germline ends. Germline CDR1 is DFQATT and CDR2 is SNEGSKA (reference sequence). CDR3 length equals 13 residues. The DNA for the CDR3 is TGCAGTGCGGCCGGGACCTCCAATCAGCCCCAGTACTTC. This encodes CSAAGTSNQPQYF.

This clonotype was counted many times. The chain carries TRBV6-5 and TRBJ1-2; TRBD1 aligns across 7 bases. V shed 6 bases and J 6 bases; nucleotides not matched to a gene: 13. The CDR3 has 15 residues. Germline CDR1 is MNHEY and CDR2 is SVGAGI. The CDR3: CASSPIQTGIDGYTF. In DNA form, the CDR3 reads TGTGCCAGCAGCCCGATACAGACAGGGATCGATGGCTACACCTTC.

This clonotype was detected many times. The V gene is TRBV19, the J gene TRBJ1-4; 10 positions agree with TRBD1. Germline-derived CDR1 and CDR2 are LNHDA and SQIVND (reference sequence). This CDR3 has 15 residues. The trim removed 6 bases at V and 8 bases at J, leaving 9 bases unmatched. CDR3 sequence (DNA): TGTGCCAGTAGGCTTAAGGGACAGGGGACGGAAAAACTGTTTTTT. As protein: CASRLKGQGTEKLFF.

A single count supports this clonotype. The rearrangement uses TRBV13 and TRBJ2-7, with TRBD2 matching over 9 bases. There are 14 residues in the CDR3. Trimming took 7 bases from V and 3 from J; bases not matched to a gene: 7. CDR1 PRHDT and CDR2 FYEKMQ come from the germline V gene (reference sequence). CDR3 bases: TGTGCCAGCAATAAGGGACTAGCAGGCTACGAGCAGTACTTC. It codes for CASNKGLAGYEQYF.

This clonotype came up many times. A much larger clonotype is one base distant, so this may be a read error. This chain connects TRBV6-5 to TRBJ1-4, with D possibly being TRBD1 (5 bases). Germline V gives CDR1 MNHEY, CDR2 SVGAGI. Trimming left V 8 bases short and J 5 bases short, with 15 bases between. The CDR3 runs 14 residues. CDR3 sequence reads: CASGPGTLNEKLFF. CDR3 in DNA: TGTGCCAGCGGACCAGGGACGCTCAATGAAAAACTGTTTTTT.

V gene TRBV11-2 combines with J gene TRBJ1-1; D is unclear. Trimming stripped 7 bases from V and 0 bases from J, with 9 bases between. The CDR3 spans 13 residues. Looked up from germline, CDR1 is SGHAT and CDR2 is FQNNGV. The CDR3: CASTEHLNTEAFF. For the CDR3, the DNA is TGTGCCAGCACCGAACACCTGAACACTGAAGCTTTCTTT.

Many counts were recorded for this clonotype. This chain uses TRBV9 with TRBJ1-4; possible D gene TRBD1, 6 bases. The CDR3 extends over 16 amino acids. The germline V gene has CDR1 SGDLS and CDR2 YYNGEE. V was pared by 3 bases and J by 6 bases, with 18 bases between. Here the CDR3 DNA reads TGTGCCAGCAGCGAGGGGGGGGGGGCGACTTATGAAAAACTGTTTTTT. Protein sequence: CASSEGGGATYEKLFF.

This clonotype came up once. The rearrangement joins TRBV20-1 to TRBJ1-5; no definite D call. The CDR3 loop spans 13 amino acids. The germline V and J ends were trimmed by 4 bases and 3 bases, with 10 bases remaining between them. Per germline, CDR1 DFQATT and CDR2 SNEGSKA (reference sequence). This CDR3 is CSANRGTNQPQHF. The CDR3 region has the DNA TGCAGTGCTAACCGAGGCACCAATCAGCCCCAGCATTTT.

This clonotype was recorded at least ten times. The chain links TRBV20-1 to TRBJ2-5; either TRBD1 or TRBD2 may supply D (5 bases each). The CDR3 contains 13 residues. Per the germline V gene, CDR1 is DFQATT and CDR2 is SNEGSKA (reference sequence). V lost 3 bases and J lost 2, with 10 bases in between. DNA for the CDR3: TGCAGTGCTAGGTTGGGGGTGCAAGAGACCCAGTACTTC. Its translation: CSARLGVQETQYF.

This clonotype was detected once. The chain joins TRBV11-3 to TRBJ2-1; no clear D gene. The germline V gene encodes CDR1 SGHNT and CDR2 YENEEA. Trimming took off 2 bases at V and 3 bases at J, with 11 bases between the two ends. CDR3 size: 15 residues. CDR3 region: CASSLHRNLYNEQFF. The CDR3 coding sequence is TGTGCCAGCAGCTTACATCGGAACCTCTACAATGAGCAGTTCTTC.

Notes on this clonotype: Being one base from a much bigger clone, this may be a read error. The chain has TRBV21-1 and TRBJ1-3; whether TRBD1, the table's D call, matches the DNA was not checked. TRBV21-1 is an annotated pseudogene. The CDR3 runs to 14 residues. CDR3 loop: CSSRKDRAGNTIYF. CDR3 nucleotides: TGTTCCAGCCGCAAAGACAGGGCTGGAAACACCATATATTTT.

The CDR3 loop reads CASSRGTSNEQFF. Here the CDR3 DNA reads TGTGCCAGCAGCCGCGGGACTTCCAATGAGCAGTTCTTC. The V gene is TRBV7-2, the J gene TRBJ2-1; tentatively, D is TRBD2 (6 bases). The CDR3 totals 13 residues. Per germline, CDR1 SGHTA and CDR2 FQGNSA. V lost 5 bases and J 6 bases, leaving 11 bases between the germline ends.

This clonotype is labeled medium-sized. The chain links TRBV29-1 to TRBJ2-7; TRBD1 aligns across 7 bases. The CDR3 runs 14 residues. Germline-derived CDR1 and CDR2 are SQVTM and ANQGSEA. Trimming cost V 1 base and J 2 bases; bases outside gene matches: 5. This CDR3 is CSVEGGQGAYEQYF. CDR3 nucleotide sequence: TGCAGCGTTGAAGGGGGGCAGGGGGCCTACGAGCAGTACTTC.

Turning to this clonotype: The germline gene is not matched at one end of the junction; a read error may be the cause. The genes are TRBV12-3 or TRBV12-4 and TRBJ1-4; D is perhaps TRBD1 (5 bases). This CDR3 spans 15 amino acids. The chain's CDR3 is CASSFGGLGNEKLFF. The DNA for the CDR3 is TGCGCCAGCAGTTTCGGGGGTCTGGGTAATGAAAAACTGTTTTTT.

The chain employs TRBV19 and TRBJ1-2, with 8 bases lining up with TRBD1. After removal of 2 bases from V and 11 bases from J, the junction contained 10 bases not matched to a gene. The CDR3 is 14 residues long. Germline CDR1 and CDR2: LNHDA and SQIVND (reference sequence). The CDR3, as DNA: TGTGCCAGTAGTATACAGTCACAGGGGGTCTCTTACACCTTC. Its translation is CASSIQSQGVSYTF.

This sequence joins TRBV16 and TRBJ2-7, with TRBD1 matching 10 bases. Unmatched junction bases numbered 15, after V lost 5 bases and J lost 2 bases. Per the germline V gene, CDR1 is KGHSY and CDR2 is FQNENV. This CDR3 is 18 amino acids long. CDR3 residues: CASSYGRGGTGDAYEQYF. The CDR3 nucleotides are TGTGCCAGCAGCTACGGACGGGGTGGGACAGGGGACGCCTACGAGCAGTACTTC.

This clonotype has a count of ten or more. The chain recombines TRBV12-5 with TRBJ1-2; D remains unclear. Trimming shortened V by 8 bases and J by 0 bases, and 7 bases separated the two germline ends. In germline, CDR1 is LGHNT, CDR2 FRNRAP. The CDR3 is made up of 12 amino acids. CDR3 sequence reads: CASSQSNYGYTF. In DNA form, the CDR3 reads TGTGCTAGTTCCCAATCTAACTATGGCTACACCTTC.